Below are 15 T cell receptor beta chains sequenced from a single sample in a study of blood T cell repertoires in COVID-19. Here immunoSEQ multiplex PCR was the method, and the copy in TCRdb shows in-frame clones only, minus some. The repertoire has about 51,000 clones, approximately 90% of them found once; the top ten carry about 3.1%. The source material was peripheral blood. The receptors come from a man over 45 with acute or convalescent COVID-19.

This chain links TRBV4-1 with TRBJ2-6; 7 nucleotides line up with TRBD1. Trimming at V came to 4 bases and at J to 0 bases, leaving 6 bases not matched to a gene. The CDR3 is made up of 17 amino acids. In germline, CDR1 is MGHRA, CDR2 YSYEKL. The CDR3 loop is CASSRTTGDSGANVLTF. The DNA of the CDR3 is TGCGCCAGCAGCCGCACCACAGGGGACTCTGGGGCCAACGTCCTGACTTTC.

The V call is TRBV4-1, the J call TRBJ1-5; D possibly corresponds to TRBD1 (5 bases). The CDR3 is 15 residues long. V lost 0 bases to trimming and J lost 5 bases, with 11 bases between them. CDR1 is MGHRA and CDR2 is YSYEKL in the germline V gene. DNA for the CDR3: TGCGCCAGCAGCCAAGATGGGGGAGGGCATCAGCCCCAGCATTTT. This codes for CASSQDGGGHQPQHF.

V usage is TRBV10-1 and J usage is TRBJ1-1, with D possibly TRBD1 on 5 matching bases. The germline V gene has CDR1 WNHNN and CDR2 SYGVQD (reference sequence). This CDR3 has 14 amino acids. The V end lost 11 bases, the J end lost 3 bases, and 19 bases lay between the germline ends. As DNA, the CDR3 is TGCGCCTCCACCCGGGACTCGGCGGACACTGAAGCTTTCTTT. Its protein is CASTRDSADTEAFF.

CDR3 bases: TGCGCCAGCAGCTACGGTGAGGGGGTTATCCAAGAGACCCAGTACTTC. Translating it yields CASSYGEGVIQETQYF. The chain joins TRBV5-1 to TRBJ2-5; TRBD1 is a possible D gene (6 bases). Germline loops: CDR1 SGHRS, CDR2 YFSETQ. V lost 3 bases and J 1 base, leaving 16 bases between the germline ends. The CDR3 loop spans 16 amino acids.

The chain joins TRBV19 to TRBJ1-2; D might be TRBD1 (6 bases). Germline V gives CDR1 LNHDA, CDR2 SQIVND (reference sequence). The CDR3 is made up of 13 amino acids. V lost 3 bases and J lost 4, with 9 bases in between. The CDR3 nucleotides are TGTGCCAGTAGTATCGCCAGGGGCTATGGCTACACCTTC. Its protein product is CASSIARGYGYTF.

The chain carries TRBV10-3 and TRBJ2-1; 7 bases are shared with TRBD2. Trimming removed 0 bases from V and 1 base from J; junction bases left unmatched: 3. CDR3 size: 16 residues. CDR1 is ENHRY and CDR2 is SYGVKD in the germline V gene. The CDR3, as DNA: TGTGCCATCAGTGAGTCGTGGGGGGGGTCCTACAATGAGCAGTTCTTC. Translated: CAISESWGGSYNEQFF.

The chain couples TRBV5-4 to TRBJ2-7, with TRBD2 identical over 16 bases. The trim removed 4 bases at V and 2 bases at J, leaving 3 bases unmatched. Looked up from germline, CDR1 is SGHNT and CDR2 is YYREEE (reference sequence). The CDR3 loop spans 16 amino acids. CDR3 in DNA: TGTGCCAGCAGCGTCGGGACTAGCGGGGGGGCCTACGAGCAGTACTTC. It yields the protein CASSVGTSGGAYEQYF.

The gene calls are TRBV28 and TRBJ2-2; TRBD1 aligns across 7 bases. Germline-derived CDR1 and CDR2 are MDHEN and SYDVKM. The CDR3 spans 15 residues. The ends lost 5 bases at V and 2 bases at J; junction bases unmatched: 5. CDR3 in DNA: TGTGCCAGCAGTGGCCGGGACAGAAACACCGGGGAGCTGTTTTTT. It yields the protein CASSGRDRNTGELFF. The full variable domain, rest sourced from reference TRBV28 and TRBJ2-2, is DVKVTQSSRYLVKRTGEKVFLECVQDMDHENMFWYRQDPGLGLRLIYFSYDVKMKEKGDIPEGYSVSREKKERFSLILESASTNQTSMYLCASSGRDRNTGELFFGEGSRLTVL.

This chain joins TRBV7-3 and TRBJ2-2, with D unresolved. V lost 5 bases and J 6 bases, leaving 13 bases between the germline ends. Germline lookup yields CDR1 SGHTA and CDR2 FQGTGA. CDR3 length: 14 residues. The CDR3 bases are TGTGCCAGCAGCCCAACCCCCCCGGCCGGGGAGCTGTTTTTT. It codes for CASSPTPPAGELFF.

CDR3 bases: TGTGCCAGCAGCTTAATGGGCTATGAGCAGTTCTTC. The encoded protein is CASSLMGYEQFF. This sequence joins TRBV7-3 and TRBJ2-1; unclear D gene. Deletions cut 1 base from V and 8 bases from J, with 6 bases between. The V gene's germline CDR1 is SGHTA and CDR2 FQGTGA. The CDR3 contains 12 residues.

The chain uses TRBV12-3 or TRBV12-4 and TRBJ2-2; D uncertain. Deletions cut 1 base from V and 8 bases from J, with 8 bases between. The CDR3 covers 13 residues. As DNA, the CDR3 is TGTGCCAGCAGTTTAGGCGCGATGGGGGAGCTGTTTTTT. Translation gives CASSLGAMGELFF.

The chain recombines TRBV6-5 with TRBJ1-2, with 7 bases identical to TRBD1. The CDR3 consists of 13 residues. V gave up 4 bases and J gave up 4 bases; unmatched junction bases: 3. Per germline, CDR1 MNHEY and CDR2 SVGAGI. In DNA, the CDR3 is TGTGCCAGCAGTTGGGACAGTCCCTATGGCTACACCTTC. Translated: CASSWDSPYGYTF.

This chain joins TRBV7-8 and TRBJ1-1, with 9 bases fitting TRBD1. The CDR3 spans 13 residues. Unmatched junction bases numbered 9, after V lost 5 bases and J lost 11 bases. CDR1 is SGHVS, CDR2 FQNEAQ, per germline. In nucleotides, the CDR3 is TGTGCCAGCAGCCAAACAGGGGGCTTAGGGGCTTTCTTT. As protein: CASSQTGGLGAFF. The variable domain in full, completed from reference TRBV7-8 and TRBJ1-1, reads GAGVSQSPRYKVAKRGQDVALRCDPISGHVSLFWYQQALGQGPEFLTYFQNEAQLDKSGLPSDRFFAERPEGSVSTLKIQRTQQEDSAVYLCASSQTGGLGAFFGQGTRLTVV.

CDR3 bases: TGTGCCAGCAGCCACGACAGGGGCTACGATGATCAGCCCCAGCATTTT. Translating it yields CASSHDRGYDDQPQHF. This chain links TRBV7-2 with TRBJ1-5; the match to TRBD1 covers 8 bases. Per germline, CDR1 SGHTA and CDR2 FQGNSA. V was pared by 5 bases and J by 5 bases, with 11 bases of the junction left unmatched. The CDR3 covers 16 residues.

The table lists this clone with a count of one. In DNA, the CDR3 is TGCGCCAGCAGCTTGACTATCACGAACACTGAAGCTTTCTTT. Amino acids: CASSLTITNTEAFF. The V and J genes are TRBV5-1 and TRBJ1-1; D call uncertain. Deletions cut 1 base from V and 1 base from J, with 8 bases between. Germline CDR1 and CDR2: SGHRS and YFSETQ. This CDR3 has 14 residues.